This TCR beta chain was sequenced during a study of shared clonotypes between healthy human individuals. General study results and limits: The study generally estimated greater richness for naive than memory subsets.

Points on this clone: No antigen is known for it.

The CDR3 totals 13 residues. Trimming removed 2 bases from V and 4 bases from J, with 9 bases in between. Germline V gene data show CDR1 as MDHEN and CDR2 as SYDVKM. TCRdb keeps only in-frame clones here, not all; method: immunoSEQ multiplex PCR. The data show 230,000 or so clones, 60% to 80% seen once. Every one of the donors was a Caucasian adult that lived in Nashville, Tennessee. The sample was memory CD4+ T cells sorted from blood. The subset is: CD45RA-negative fraction. This TCR derives from a man aged 25 to 40 in good health. The genes are TRBV28 and TRBJ2-7; D unclear. The CDR3 DNA reads TGTGCCAGCAGTTTAAACTCTCGTTACGAGCAGTACTTC. Its protein is CASSLNSRYEQYF.